The sequence of this TCR beta chain was determined in a study of T-cell memory formation after mild COVID-19. Study-wide context: The study found TCR clusters largely donor specific. Study observations and caveats: CD4+ contracting clones lay mainly in CM and EM, CD8+ ones in EMRA.

UMIs and sample barcodes were carried by the TCR alpha and TCR beta cDNA libraries that 5'RACE produced using constant-segment primers. MiXCR, applied by TCRdb to the 5' RACE reads, yields one record per CDR3 protein. The repertoire holds about 400,000 distinct CDR3 sequences, with less than 25% as singletons. In this sample, this clonotype turned up many times. No antigen is known for it. The germline gives CDR1 LNHNV, CDR2 YYDKDF (reference sequence). This CDR3 has 16 amino acids. V was pared by 0 bases and J by 1 base, with 6 bases of the junction left unmatched. Source material: PBMCs or a T cell subset sorted from them (not recorded which). This TCR came from an adult woman who had mild COVID-19 (a few samples of this study predate the infection). Cell type and time point are not known. The V call is TRBV15, the J call TRBJ2-7, with TRBD2 matching 7 bases. As DNA, the CDR3 is TGTGCCACCAGCAGAGATGGTAGCGGGTCGTCCTACGAGCAGTACTTC. Translated, it gives CATSRDGSGSSYEQYF. Drawing the rest from reference TRBV15 and TRBJ2-7, the complete variable domain is DAMVIQNPRYQVTQFGKPVTLSCSQTLNHNVMYWYQQKSSQAPKLLFHYYDKDFNNEADTPDNFQSRRPNTSFCFLDIRSPGLGDTAMYLCATSRDGSGSSYEQYFGPGTRLTVT.